This is a list of T cell receptor beta chains from one sample in a study of blood T cell repertoires in COVID-19. Generated by immunoSEQ multiplex PCR, the TCRdb table keeps only in-frame clones and is missing some. The table includes 150,000 to 200,000 clones, roughly 90% detected once. Sequenced sample: peripheral blood. The receptors here all came from a man aged 50-59 years with acute or convalescent COVID-19. The conserved cysteine and the conserved F or W are not part of the CDR3 here. Fields, in order: V gene, CDR3 length, CDR3 protein.

v_gene: TRBV18; len: 12; CDR3aa: ASSLRDRTYEQY
v_gene: TRBV7-9; len: 12; CDR3aa: ASSPDRNNYGYT
v_gene: TRBV7-2; len: 16; CDR3aa: ASSLTSGLAGATDTQY
v_gene: TRBV27; len: 13; CDR3aa: ASSNGGGSYNEQF
v_gene: TRBV3-1/TRBV3-2; len: 14; CDR3aa: ASSQSGLAGQETQY
v_gene: TRBV3-1/TRBV3-2; len: 15; CDR3aa: ASSRPWGQQNTGELF
v_gene: TRBV27; len: 17; CDR3aa: ASSPGTGGGLPRADTQY
v_gene: TRBV3-1/TRBV3-2; len: 13; CDR3aa: ASSQIAGGADEQF
v_gene: TRBV6-4; len: 13; CDR3aa: ASSDRLAGVDTQY
v_gene: TRBV28; len: 12; CDR3aa: ASRRTGGTGELF
v_gene: TRBV19; len: 14; CDR3aa: ASSIQTTKRGTEAF
v_gene: TRBV20-1; len: 9; CDR3aa: SVQGPTEAF
v_gene: TRBV29-1; len: 9; CDR3aa: SVGQQETQY
v_gene: TRBV2; len: 13; CDR3aa: ASSEARRNSYEQY
v_gene: TRBV3-1/TRBV3-2; len: 12; CDR3aa: ASSHGDSSDTQY
v_gene: TRBV5-6; len: 13; CDR3aa: ASSLTAGNPYEQY
v_gene: TRBV7-9; len: 14; CDR3aa: ASSLLGGSAGNTIY
v_gene: TRBV5-1; len: 14; CDR3aa: ASSLYELATTGELF
v_gene: TRBV5-4; len: 13; CDR3aa: ASSLAGIGTREQY
v_gene: TRBV4-3; len: 14; CDR3aa: ASSQDDTGYSYGYT
v_gene: TRBV7-2; len: 13; CDR3aa: ASSPSTGSNQPQH
v_gene: TRBV3-1/TRBV3-2; len: 13; CDR3aa: ASSQAWQNTGELF
v_gene: TRBV2; len: 12; CDR3aa: ASSTRTGGGEQY
v_gene: TRBV19; len: 12; CDR3aa: ATRQGATGNTIY
v_gene: TRBV4-1; len: 13; CDR3aa: ASSQGHINTGELF
v_gene: TRBV19; len: 18; CDR3aa: ASSIWRLAGGVRHPGELF
v_gene: TRBV6-2/TRBV6-3; len: 10; CDR3aa: ASSYGLTEQY
v_gene: TRBV19; len: 14; CDR3aa: ASSPLFGGRDEKLF
v_gene: TRBV5-4; len: 12; CDR3aa: ASSPETSTDTQY
v_gene: TRBV10-3; len: 11; CDR3aa: AISAGQGNGYT
v_gene: TRBV20-1; len: 13; CDR3aa: SASPLAARGSPLH